This T cell receptor beta chain is drawn from a study of patients and donors after allogeneic stem cell transplantation. TCRdb reprocessed the RT-PCR reads with MiXCR, giving one entry per CDR3 protein. The sample records about 960,000 distinct CDR3 sequences, more than 15% being singletons. Many counts were recorded for this clonotype. V lost 2 bases and J lost 10; bases outside the gene matches: 6. This CDR3 comprises 14 residues. Source material: blood, either unsorted or a sorted T cell fraction (not recorded which). This chain joins TRBV12-3 or TRBV12-4 and TRBJ2-1, with TRBD2 matching 9 bases. This clonotype was obtained from a human donor who was either an allogeneic HSCT recipient or a stem cell or donor lymphocyte infusion donor (not recorded which). It is not recorded whose cells these are; they may come from a transplant donor. For the CDR3, the DNA is TGTGCCAGCAGTTTACGCGGGAGGGTTCGGGAGCAGTTCTTC. It translates to CASSLRGRVREQFF.